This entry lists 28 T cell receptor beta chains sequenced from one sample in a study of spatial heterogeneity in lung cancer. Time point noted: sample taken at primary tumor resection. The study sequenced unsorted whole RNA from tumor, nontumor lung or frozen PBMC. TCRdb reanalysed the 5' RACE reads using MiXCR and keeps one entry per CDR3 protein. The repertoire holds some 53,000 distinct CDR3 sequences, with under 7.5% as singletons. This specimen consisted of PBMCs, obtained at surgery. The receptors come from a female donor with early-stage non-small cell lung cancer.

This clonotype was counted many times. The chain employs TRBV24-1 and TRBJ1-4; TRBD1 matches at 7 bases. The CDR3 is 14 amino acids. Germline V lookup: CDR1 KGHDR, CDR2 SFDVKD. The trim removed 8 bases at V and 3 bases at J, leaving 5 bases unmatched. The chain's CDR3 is CATTRQGSNEKLFF. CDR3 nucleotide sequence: TGTGCCACCACGCGACAGGGCTCTAATGAAAAACTGTTTTTT.

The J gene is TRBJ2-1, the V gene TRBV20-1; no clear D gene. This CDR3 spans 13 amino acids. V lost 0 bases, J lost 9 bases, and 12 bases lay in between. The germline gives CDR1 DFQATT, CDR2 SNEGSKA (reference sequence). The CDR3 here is CSARDIGRFEQFF. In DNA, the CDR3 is TGCAGTGCTAGAGATATAGGGCGGTTTGAGCAGTTCTTC.

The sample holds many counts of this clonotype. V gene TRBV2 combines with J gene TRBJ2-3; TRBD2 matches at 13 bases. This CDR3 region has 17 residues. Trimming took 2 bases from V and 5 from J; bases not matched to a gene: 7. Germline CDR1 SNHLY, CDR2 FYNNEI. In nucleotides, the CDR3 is TGTGCCAGCAGTGAATCAGGGACTAGCGGGGAGAAAGATACGCAGTATTTT. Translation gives CASSESGTSGEKDTQYF. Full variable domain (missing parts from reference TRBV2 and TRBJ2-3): EPEVTQTPSHQVTQMGQEVILRCVPISNHLYFYWYRQILGQKVEFLVSFYNNEISEKSEIFDDQFSVERPDGSNFTLKIRSTKLEDSAMYFCASSESGTSGEKDTQYFGPGTRLTVL.

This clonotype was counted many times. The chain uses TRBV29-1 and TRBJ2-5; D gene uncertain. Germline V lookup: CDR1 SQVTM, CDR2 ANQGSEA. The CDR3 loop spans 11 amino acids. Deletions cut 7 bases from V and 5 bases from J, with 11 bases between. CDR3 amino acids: CSAGLGETQYF. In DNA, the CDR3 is TGCAGCGCGGGCTTAGGGGAGACCCAGTACTTC.

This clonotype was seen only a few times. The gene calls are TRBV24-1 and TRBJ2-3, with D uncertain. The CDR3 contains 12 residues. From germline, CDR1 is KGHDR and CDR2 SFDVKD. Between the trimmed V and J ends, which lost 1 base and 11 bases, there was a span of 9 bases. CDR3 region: CATSDFGVRQYF. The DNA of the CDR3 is TGTGCCACCAGTGATTTCGGTGTAAGGCAGTATTTT.

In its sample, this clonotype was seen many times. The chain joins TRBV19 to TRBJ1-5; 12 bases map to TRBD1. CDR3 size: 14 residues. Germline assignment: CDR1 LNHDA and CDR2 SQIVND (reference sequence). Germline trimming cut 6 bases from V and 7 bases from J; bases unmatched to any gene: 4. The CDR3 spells CASRPGQGAQPQHF. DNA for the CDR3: TGTGCCAGTAGACCGGGACAGGGGGCCCAGCCCCAGCATTTT.

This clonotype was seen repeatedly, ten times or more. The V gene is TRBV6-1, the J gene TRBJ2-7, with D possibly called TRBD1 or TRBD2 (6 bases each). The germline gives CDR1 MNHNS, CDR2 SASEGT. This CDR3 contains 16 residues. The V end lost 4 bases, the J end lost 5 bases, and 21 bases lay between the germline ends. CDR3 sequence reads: CASSGAHGGRRNEQYF. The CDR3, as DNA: TGTGCCAGCAGTGGGGCTCACGGGGGCCGGCGGAACGAGCAGTACTTC.

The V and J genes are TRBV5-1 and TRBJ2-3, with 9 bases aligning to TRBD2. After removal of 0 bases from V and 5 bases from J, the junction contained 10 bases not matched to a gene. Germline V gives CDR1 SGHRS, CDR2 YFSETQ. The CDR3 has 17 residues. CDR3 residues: CASSLGLAGNRRDTQYF. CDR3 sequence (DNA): TGCGCCAGCAGCTTGGGCCTAGCGGGGAATAGGCGAGATACGCAGTATTTT.

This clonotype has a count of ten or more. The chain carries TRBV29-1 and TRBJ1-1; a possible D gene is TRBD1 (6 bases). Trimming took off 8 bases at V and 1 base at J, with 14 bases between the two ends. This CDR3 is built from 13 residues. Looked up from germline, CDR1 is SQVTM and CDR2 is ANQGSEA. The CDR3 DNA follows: TGCAGCACCACTGTGGGACAGAACACTGAAGCTTTCTTT. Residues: CSTTVGQNTEAFF.

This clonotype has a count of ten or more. The CDR3 is CASSGSEGEFF. CDR3 DNA sequence: TGTGCCAGCAGTGGATCAGAGGGGGAGTTCTTC. This chain connects TRBV2 to TRBJ2-1; the D gene is possibly TRBD1 (6 bases). The CDR3 totals 11 residues. CDR1 is SNHLY and CDR2 is FYNNEI in the germline V gene. V dropped 4 bases and J dropped 14 bases, with 12 bases sitting between them.

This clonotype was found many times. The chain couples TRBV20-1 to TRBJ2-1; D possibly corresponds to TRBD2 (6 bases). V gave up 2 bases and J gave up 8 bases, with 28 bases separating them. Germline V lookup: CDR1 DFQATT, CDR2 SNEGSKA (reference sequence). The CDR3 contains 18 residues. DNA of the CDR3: TGCAGTGCTAGACCCCCGGTTGTAACTAGCTTTCCCGGGGATGAGCAGTTCTTC. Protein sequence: CSARPPVVTSFPGDEQFF.

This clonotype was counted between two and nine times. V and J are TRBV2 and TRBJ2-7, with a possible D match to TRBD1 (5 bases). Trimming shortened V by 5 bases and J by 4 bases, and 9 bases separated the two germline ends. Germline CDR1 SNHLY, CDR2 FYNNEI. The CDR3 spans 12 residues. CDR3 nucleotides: TGTGCCAGCAGTAATCAGGGTTACGAGCAGTACTTC. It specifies CASSNQGYEQYF. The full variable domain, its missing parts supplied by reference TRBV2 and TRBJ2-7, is EPEVTQTPSHQVTQMGQEVILRCVPISNHLYFYWYRQILGQKVEFLVSFYNNEISEKSEIFDDQFSVERPDGSNFTLKIRSTKLEDSAMYFCASSNQGYEQYFGPGTRLTVT.

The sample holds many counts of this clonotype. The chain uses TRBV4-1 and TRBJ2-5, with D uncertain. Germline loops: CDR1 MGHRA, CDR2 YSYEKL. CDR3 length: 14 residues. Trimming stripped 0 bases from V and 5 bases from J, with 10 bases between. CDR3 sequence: CASSQEPSWETQYF. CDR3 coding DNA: TGCGCCAGCAGCCAAGAACCCTCGTGGGAGACCCAGTACTTC.

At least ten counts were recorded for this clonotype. The CDR3 coding sequence is TGTGCCAGCAGCTTAACGGGACAGGCCAAATACAATGAGCAGTTCTTC. Translation gives CASSLTGQAKYNEQFF. The chain couples TRBV11-2 to TRBJ2-1, with 8 nucleotides matching TRBD1. The CDR3 sequence is 16 residues long. Looked up from germline, CDR1 is SGHAT and CDR2 is FQNNGV. Germline trimming cut 2 bases from V and 4 bases from J; bases unmatched to any gene: 7.

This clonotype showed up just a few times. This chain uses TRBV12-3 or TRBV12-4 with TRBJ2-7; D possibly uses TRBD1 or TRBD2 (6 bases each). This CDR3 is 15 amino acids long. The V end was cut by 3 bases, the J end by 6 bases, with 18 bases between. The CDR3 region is CASSFNKGDSLEQYF. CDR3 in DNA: TGTGCCAGCAGTTTTAACAAGGGGGACTCTCTCGAGCAGTACTTC.

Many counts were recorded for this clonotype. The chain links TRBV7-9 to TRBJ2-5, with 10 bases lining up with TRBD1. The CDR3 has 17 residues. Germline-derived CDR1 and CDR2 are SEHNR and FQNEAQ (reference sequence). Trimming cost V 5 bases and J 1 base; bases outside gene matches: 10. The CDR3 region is CASSQPGQGSSQETQYF. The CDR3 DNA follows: TGTGCCAGCAGCCAGCCGGGACAGGGGAGCTCCCAAGAGACCCAGTACTTC.

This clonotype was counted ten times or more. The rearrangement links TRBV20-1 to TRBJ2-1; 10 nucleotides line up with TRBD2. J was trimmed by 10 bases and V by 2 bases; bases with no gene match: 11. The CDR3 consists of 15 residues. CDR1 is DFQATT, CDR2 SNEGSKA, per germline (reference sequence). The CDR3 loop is CSARPGTSAIMEQFF. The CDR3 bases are TGCAGTGCTAGACCCGGGACTAGCGCGATTATGGAGCAGTTCTTC.

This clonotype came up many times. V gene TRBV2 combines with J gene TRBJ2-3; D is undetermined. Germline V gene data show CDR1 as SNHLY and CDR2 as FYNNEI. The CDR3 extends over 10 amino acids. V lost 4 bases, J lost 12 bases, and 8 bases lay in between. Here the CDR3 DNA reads TGTGCCAGCAGTGCCGGTGCCCAGTATTTT. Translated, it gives CASSAGAQYF.

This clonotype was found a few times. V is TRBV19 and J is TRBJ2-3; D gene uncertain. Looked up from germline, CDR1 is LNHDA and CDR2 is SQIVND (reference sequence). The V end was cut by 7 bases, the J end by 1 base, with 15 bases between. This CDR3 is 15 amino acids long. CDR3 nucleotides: TGTGCCAGTACCTCGGGTCTGTTGGGCACAGATACGCAGTATTTT. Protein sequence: CASTSGLLGTDTQYF.

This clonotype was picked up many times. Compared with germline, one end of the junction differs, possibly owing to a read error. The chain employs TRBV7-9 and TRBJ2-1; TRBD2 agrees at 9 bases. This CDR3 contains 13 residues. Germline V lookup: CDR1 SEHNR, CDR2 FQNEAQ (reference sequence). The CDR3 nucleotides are TGTGCCAGCAGCTCCCTTCTAGCGGGGAGACTAATCTTC. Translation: CASSSLLAGRLIF.

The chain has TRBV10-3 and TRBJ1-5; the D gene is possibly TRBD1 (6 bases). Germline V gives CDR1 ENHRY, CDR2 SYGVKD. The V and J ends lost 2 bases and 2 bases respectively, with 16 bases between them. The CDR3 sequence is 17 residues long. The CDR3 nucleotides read TGTGCCATCAGTGAGAACCTCGGGGGCGACGGCAATCAGCCCCAGCATTTT. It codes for CAISENLGGDGNQPQHF.

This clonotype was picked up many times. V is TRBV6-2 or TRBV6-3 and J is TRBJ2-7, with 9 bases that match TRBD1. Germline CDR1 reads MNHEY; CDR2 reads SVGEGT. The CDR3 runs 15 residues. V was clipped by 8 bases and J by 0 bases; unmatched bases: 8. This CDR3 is CASSNRDRASYEQYF. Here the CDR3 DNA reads TGTGCCAGCTCGAACAGGGACAGGGCCTCCTACGAGCAGTACTTC.

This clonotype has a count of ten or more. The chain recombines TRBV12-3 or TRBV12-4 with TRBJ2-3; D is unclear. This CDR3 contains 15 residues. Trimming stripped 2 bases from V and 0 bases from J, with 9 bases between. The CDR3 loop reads CASSLWKTSTDTQYF. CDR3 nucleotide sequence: TGTGCCAGCAGTTTATGGAAGACTAGCACAGATACGCAGTATTTT.

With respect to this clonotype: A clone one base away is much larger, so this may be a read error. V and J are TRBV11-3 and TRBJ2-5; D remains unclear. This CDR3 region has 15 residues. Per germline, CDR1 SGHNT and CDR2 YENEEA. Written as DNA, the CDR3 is TGTGCCAGCAGCTTAGGGGCGCAGAGACAAGGGACCCAGTACTTC. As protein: CASSLGAQRQGTQYF.

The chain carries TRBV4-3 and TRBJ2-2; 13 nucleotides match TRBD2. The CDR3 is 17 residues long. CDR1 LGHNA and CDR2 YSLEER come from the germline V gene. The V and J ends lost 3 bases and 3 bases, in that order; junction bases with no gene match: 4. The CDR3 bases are TGCGCCAGCAGCCAGTCACTAGCGGGGGGGTACACCGGGGAGCTGTTTTTT. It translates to CASSQSLAGGYTGELFF.

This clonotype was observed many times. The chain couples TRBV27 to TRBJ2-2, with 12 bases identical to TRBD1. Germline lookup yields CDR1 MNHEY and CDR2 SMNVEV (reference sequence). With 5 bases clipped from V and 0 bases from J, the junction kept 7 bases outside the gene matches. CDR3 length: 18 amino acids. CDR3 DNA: TGTGCCAGCAGTATGTGGGACAGGGGGCTTTCGAACACCGGGGAGCTGTTTTTT. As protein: CASSMWDRGLSNTGELFF.

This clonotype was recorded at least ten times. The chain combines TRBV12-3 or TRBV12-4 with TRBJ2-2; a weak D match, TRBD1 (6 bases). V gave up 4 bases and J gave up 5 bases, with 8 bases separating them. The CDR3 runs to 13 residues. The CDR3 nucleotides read TGTGCCAGCAGTTCCAGGGGTACCGGGGAGCTGTTTTTT. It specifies CASSSRGTGELFF.

CDR3 nucleotides: TGCAGTGCTACCTCGGACAGGGGAAACTCCTACGAGCAGTACTTC. Translation: CSATSDRGNSYEQYF. This rearrangement joins TRBV20-1 to TRBJ2-7, with 9 bases that match TRBD1. The germline gives CDR1 DFQATT, CDR2 SNEGSKA (reference sequence). V was pared by 4 bases and J by 0 bases, with 7 bases of the junction left unmatched. This CDR3 has 15 amino acids.